One sample yielded the 27 T cell receptor beta chains listed below, sequenced in a study of OX40 agonist ivuxolimab in advanced cancers. Sequenced by immunoSEQ multiplex PCR; TCRdb stores in-frame clones only, minus some. The data contain some 35,000 clones, about three quarters of them seen just once; the ten biggest clones take up about 8.8%. The material sequenced was CD4+ or CD8+ T cells sorted from blood, taken in a trial of the OX40 agonist ivuxolimab. These receptors were taken from an adult with an advanced solid tumor such as melanoma, head and neck, liver or kidney cancer.

The chain has TRBV4-1 and TRBJ2-5; tentative D call: TRBD1 (6 bases). The CDR3 length is 15 residues. The V and J ends lost 3 bases and 4 bases respectively, with 15 bases between them. Germline V gene data show CDR1 as MGHRA and CDR2 as YSYEKL. In DNA form, the CDR3 reads TGCGCCAGCAGCCATCCTAACGCAGGGGTAGAGACCCAGTACTTC. Translated: CASSHPNAGVETQYF.

The chain's CDR3 is CASSYKYPYEQYF. The CDR3 nucleotides are TGTGCCAGCAGTTACAAGTACCCCTACGAGCAGTACTTC. The chain carries TRBV6-5 and TRBJ2-7; the D is unclear. The CDR3 covers 13 residues. Germline CDR1 is MNHEY and CDR2 is SVGAGI. Trimming stripped 2 bases from V and 2 bases from J, with 7 bases between.

The genes are TRBV19 and TRBJ2-1; 15 nucleotides line up with TRBD2. Germline trimming cut 5 bases from V and 6 bases from J; bases unmatched to any gene: 8. Germline loops: CDR1 LNHDA, CDR2 SQIVND (reference sequence). The CDR3 consists of 17 residues. CDR3 DNA sequence: TGTGCCAGTAGTCCCAGCGGACTAGCGGGGGGGGCCAATGAGCAGTTCTTC. The encoded protein is CASSPSGLAGGANEQFF.

This chain links TRBV7-8 with TRBJ2-6, with 9 bases that match TRBD2. The germline gives CDR1 SGHVS, CDR2 FQNEAQ. Trimming took 1 base from V and 0 from J; bases not matched to a gene: 1. The CDR3 length is 17 residues. For the CDR3, the DNA is TGTGCCAGCAGCTTAGGCGGGGGGGTCTCTGGGGCCAACGTCCTGACTTTC. As protein: CASSLGGGVSGANVLTF.

V usage is TRBV5-5 and J usage is TRBJ2-1, with D possibly being TRBD1 (5 bases). Per germline, CDR1 SGHKS and CDR2 YYEKEE (reference sequence). V lost 1 base and J lost 0, with 14 bases in between. The CDR3 runs 17 residues. The CDR3 loop is CASSLSDSASSYNEQFF. As DNA, the CDR3 is TGTGCCAGCAGCTTGAGCGACAGCGCAAGCTCCTACAATGAGCAGTTCTTC.

The chain combines TRBV6-1 with TRBJ1-2; 7 bases fit TRBD1. CDR3 length equals 13 residues. The V gene end was trimmed by 8 bases and the J gene end by 5 bases; junction bases not matched to a gene: 8. Germline V lookup: CDR1 MNHNS, CDR2 SASEGT. The CDR3 DNA reads as TGTGCCAGCGGACCGGGACAGACTTATGGCTACACCTTC. This encodes CASGPGQTYGYTF.

V and J are TRBV7-8 and TRBJ2-7, with TRBD2 matching over 10 bases. This CDR3 has 15 amino acids. Looked up from germline, CDR1 is SGHVS and CDR2 is FQNEAQ. The V gene end was trimmed by 5 bases and the J gene end by 3 bases; junction bases not matched to a gene: 7. CDR3 sequence (DNA): TGTGCCAGCAGCGAGAGCGGGGGGGTGCTCTACGAGCAGTACTTC. Translated, it gives CASSESGGVLYEQYF.

This chain uses TRBV9 with TRBJ1-4; TRBD1 aligns across 9 bases. Germline V gene lookup returns CDR1 SGDLS and CDR2 YYNGEE. After removal of 0 bases from V and 8 bases from J, the junction contained 8 bases not matched to a gene. The CDR3 sequence is 16 residues long. Written as DNA, the CDR3 is TGTGCCAGCAGCGTAGGGGGGACAGGGCGCTCGGAAAAACTGTTTTTT. It codes for CASSVGGTGRSEKLFF. The full variable domain, completed using reference TRBV9 and TRBJ1-4, is DSGVTQTPKHLITATGQRVTLRCSPRSGDLSVYWYQQSLDQGLQFLIQYYNGEERAKGNILERFSAQQFPDLHSELNLSSLELGDSALYFCASSVGGTGRSEKLFFGSGTQLSVL.

This clone turned up a few times. The chain uses TRBV4-1 and TRBJ2-7; D unresolved. The V gene's germline CDR1 is MGHRA and CDR2 YSYEKL. V was pared by 2 bases and J by 7 bases, with 12 bases between. The CDR3 covers 13 residues. The CDR3 DNA sequence: TGCGCCAGCAGCCAATTAGTTTATGTGGAGCAGTACTTC. This encodes CASSQLVYVEQYF.

As concerns this clone: Other DNA sequences in the sample encode the same CDR3. The chain couples TRBV28 to TRBJ2-7, with 8 bases that match TRBD2. Looked up from germline, CDR1 is MDHEN and CDR2 is SYDVKM. This CDR3 region has 15 residues. The junction had 6 bases not matched to a gene; V was cut back by 3 bases and J by 2 bases. CDR3 nucleotides: TGTGCCAGCAGTTTGGCGGCGGGGGGAACCTACGAGCAGTACTTC. Translating gives CASSLAAGGTYEQYF.

The rearrangement links TRBV18 to TRBJ2-2; 9 bases agree with TRBD2. Losses at the gene ends were 1 base for V and 1 base for J; bases not matched to a gene: 7. Germline CDR1 KGHSH, CDR2 LQKENI. The CDR3 sequence is 18 residues long. Here the CDR3 DNA reads TGTGCCAGCTCACCACAGCCGACTAGCGGTGGGAACACCGGGGAGCTGTTTTTT. It is translated as CASSPQPTSGGNTGELFF.

The rearrangement joins TRBV28 to TRBJ2-7; tentatively, D is TRBD2 (6 bases). Germline V gene data show CDR1 as MDHEN and CDR2 as SYDVKM. V was shortened by 5 bases and J by 4 bases, with 9 bases between the two germline ends. The CDR3 length is 12 residues. The chain's CDR3 is CASSTGEYEQYF. CDR3 nucleotides: TGTGCCAGCAGTACGGGGGAATACGAGCAGTACTTC.

This chain joins TRBV5-1 and TRBJ2-7; possible D gene TRBD1, 6 bases. The CDR3 has 15 residues. CDR1 SGHRS and CDR2 YFSETQ come from the germline V gene. The V and J ends lost 0 bases and 2 bases respectively, with 12 bases between them. This CDR3 is CASSLDGTGPYEQYF. The CDR3, as DNA: TGCGCCAGCAGCTTGGACGGTACAGGGCCCTACGAGCAGTACTTC.

The chain recombines TRBV7-3 with TRBJ2-5, with a possible D match to TRBD1 (5 bases). Looked up from germline, CDR1 is SGHTA and CDR2 is FQGTGA. This CDR3 contains 13 residues. V lost 4 bases to trimming and J lost 5 bases, with 11 bases between them. The CDR3 DNA reads TGTGCCAGCAGCTGGACATTGGGGGAGACCCAGTACTTC. This gives the protein CASSWTLGETQYF. The full variable domain, with the rest looked up from reference TRBV7-3 and TRBJ2-5, is GAGVSQTPSNKVTEKGKYVELRCDPISGHTALYWYRQSLGQGPEFLIYFQGTGAADDSGLPNDRFFAVRPEGSVSTLKIQRTERGDSAVYLCASSWTLGETQYFGPGTRLLVL.

The J gene is TRBJ2-5, the V gene TRBV5-4; D not certain. The length of the CDR3 is 14 residues. Per the germline V gene, CDR1 is SGHNT and CDR2 is YYREEE (reference sequence). With 1 base removed from V and 5 bases from J, the gap between germline ends came to 12 bases. CDR3 in DNA: TGTGCCAGCAGCTTGCTGGTTAGTGAGGAGACCCAGTACTTC. Its protein product is CASSLLVSEETQYF.

This clone has a handful of counts. The chain carries TRBV6-5 and TRBJ2-7, with a weak D call TRBD2 (6 bases). Germline lookup yields CDR1 MNHEY and CDR2 SVGAGI. V was trimmed by 6 bases and J by 0 bases, leaving 9 bases between them. The CDR3 consists of 13 residues. The CDR3, as DNA: TGTGCCAGCAGGGGACTGAGCTCCTACGAGCAGTACTTC. It yields the protein CASRGLSSYEQYF.

This chain connects TRBV14 to TRBJ1-3; 10 bases fit TRBD1. The CDR3 has 15 residues. Germline CDR1 reads SGHDN; CDR2 reads FVKESK. V was pared by 5 bases and J by 2 bases, with 3 bases of the junction left unmatched. CDR3 bases: TGTGCCAGCAGCTCCGGGACAGGGGCTGGAAACACCATATATTTT. Translating gives CASSSGTGAGNTIYF.

The rearrangement links TRBV2 to TRBJ2-2; 13 nucleotides line up with TRBD2. The germline V gene encodes CDR1 SNHLY and CDR2 FYNNEI. The CDR3 has 16 residues. V lost 4 bases and J lost 5; bases outside the gene matches: 4. As DNA, the CDR3 is TGTGCCAGCAGTGCGACTAGCGGGAGGAAGACCGGGGAGCTGTTTTTT. Protein sequence: CASSATSGRKTGELFF.

This chain links TRBV7-3 with TRBJ2-7; D is ambiguous. This CDR3 is built from 15 residues. Looked up from germline, CDR1 is SGHTA and CDR2 is FQGTGA. The V and J ends lost 5 bases and 2 bases respectively, with 16 bases between them. CDR3: CASSMTPSGPYEQYF. CDR3 coding DNA: TGTGCCAGCAGCATGACCCCTTCTGGGCCCTACGAGCAGTACTTC.

The chain employs TRBV2 and TRBJ2-3; 8 bases match TRBD2. There are 14 residues in the CDR3. V lost 6 bases to trimming and J lost 2 bases; unmatched junction nucleotides: 4. Germline V gives CDR1 SNHLY, CDR2 FYNNEI. CDR3 coding DNA: TGTGCCAGCAGGAAGCGGGGGAACACAGATACGCAGTATTTT. This gives the protein CASRKRGNTDTQYF. Variable domain in full (rest from reference TRBV2 and TRBJ2-3): EPEVTQTPSHQVTQMGQEVILRCVPISNHLYFYWYRQILGQKVEFLVSFYNNEISEKSEIFDDQFSVERPDGSNFTLKIRSTKLEDSAMYFCASRKRGNTDTQYFGPGTRLTVL.

The chain joins TRBV9 to TRBJ2-5; D tentatively reads TRBD1 or TRBD2 (5 bases each). CDR1 SGDLS and CDR2 YYNGEE come from the germline V gene. The CDR3 covers 15 residues. V was clipped by 0 bases and J by 0 bases, with 9 bases between them. The CDR3 DNA reads TGTGCCAGCAGCGTAGGGTTGGGGGACCAAGAGACCCAGTACTTC. As protein: CASSVGLGDQETQYF.

This clone has just one count. The CDR3 coding sequence is TGCGCCAGCAGATTGGGTCCAAGCCCCGGCACTGAAGCTTTCTTT. The encoded protein is CASRLGPSPGTEAFF. The chain employs TRBV10-2 and TRBJ1-1; no clear D gene. The CDR3 covers 15 residues. V lost 6 bases to trimming and J lost 4 bases, with 18 bases between them. Germline loops: CDR1 WSHSY, CDR2 SAAADI.

The CDR3 DNA follows: TGTGCCAGCAGCTTAGATTGGAGGACAGGGGATCAAGATGGCTACACCTTC. Translated: CASSLDWRTGDQDGYTF. This chain uses TRBV7-7 with TRBJ1-2; 9 bases align to TRBD1. The CDR3 runs to 17 residues. V trimming: 1 base; J trimming: 6 bases; junction bases outside the gene matches: 12. Per germline, CDR1 SSHAT and CDR2 FNYEAQ (reference sequence).

This clone has only one observation. The genes are TRBV7-8 and TRBJ1-6, with 7 bases fitting TRBD1. V shed 5 bases, J shed 6 bases, and the junction held 4 bases outside the gene matches. The CDR3 extends over 14 amino acids. Germline V lookup: CDR1 SGHVS, CDR2 FQNEAQ. The CDR3 is CASSKGQLNSPLHF. In DNA, the CDR3 is TGTGCCAGCAGCAAGGGACAGCTTAATTCACCCCTCCACTTT.

Written as DNA, the CDR3 is TGTGCCAGCAGCTTAGGAGGAGTCCGCCCAGATACGCAGTATTTT. As protein: CASSLGGVRPDTQYF. This chain joins TRBV11-2 and TRBJ2-3; D remains unclear. Germline V gives CDR1 SGHAT, CDR2 FQNNGV. The V and J ends lost 1 base and 4 bases respectively, with 12 bases between them. The length of the CDR3 is 15 residues.

The CDR3, as DNA: TGTGCCAGCAGTTACAGGCGGGAGGCTTCCAAAAACATTCAGTACTTC. This encodes CASSYRREASKNIQYF. The chain carries TRBV6-6 and TRBJ2-4, with TRBD2 matching over 8 bases. Germline values: CDR1 MNHNY, CDR2 SVGAGI (reference sequence). V was pared by 2 bases and J by 2 bases, with 5 bases of the junction left unmatched. The CDR3 is 16 residues long.

The V call is TRBV27, the J call TRBJ1-3, with D perhaps TRBD1 (5 bases). The V end was cut by 6 bases, the J end by 8 bases, with 14 bases between. The CDR3 extends over 13 amino acids. Germline CDR1 MNHEY, CDR2 SMNVEV (reference sequence). The CDR3 region is CASSPGPVDTIYF. CDR3 in DNA: TGTGCCAGCAGCCCGGGACCGGTGGACACCATATATTTT.